This entry lists 20 T cell receptor beta chains sequenced from one sample in a study of CD8 T cells in Susac syndrome. Reverse transcription of roughly 0.5 to 1 ug RNA was carried out with random hexamers. TCRdb recomputed calls from the immunoSEQ multiplex PCR reads with MiXCR, one row per CDR3 protein. The sample yields 350,000 to 550,000 distinct CDR3 sequences, 85% to 90% seen once. Sequencing was performed on CD8+ T cells from PBMCs. Source of these receptors: a human donor with multiple sclerosis.

In its sample, this clonotype was seen a few times. V is TRBV30 and J is TRBJ2-1, with D uncertain. The CDR3 is 10 residues long. Looked up from germline, CDR1 is GTSNPN and CDR2 is SVGIG (reference sequence). Trimming removed 0 bases from V and 7 bases from J, with 1 base in between. This CDR3 is CAWSVNEQFF. The CDR3 nucleotides read TGTGCCTGGAGTGTTAATGAGCAGTTCTTC.

The chain uses TRBV7-9 and TRBJ1-2; TRBD1 matches 7 bases. Per the germline V gene, CDR1 is SEHNR and CDR2 is FQNEAQ (reference sequence). The CDR3 consists of 15 residues. Losses at the gene ends were 5 bases for V and 7 bases for J; bases not matched to a gene: 13. The CDR3 DNA follows: TGTGCCAGCAGCCTGACAGGGAAAGGGAAAGGTGGCTACACCTTC. Protein product: CASSLTGKGKGGYTF.

The V call is TRBV6-6, the J call TRBJ2-7; D may match TRBD1 or TRBD2 (5 bases each). The CDR3 consists of 12 residues. V gave up 5 bases and J gave up 7 bases, with 12 bases separating them. Germline V gives CDR1 MNHNY, CDR2 SVGAGI (reference sequence). The CDR3 loop is CASSPRGREQYF. The DNA for the CDR3 is TGTGCCAGCAGTCCTCGGGGCCGTGAGCAGTACTTC.

This clonotype has a single count. This rearrangement joins TRBV7-9 to TRBJ2-7; 10 bases are shared with TRBD2. With V trimmed by 5 bases and J by 0 bases, 13 bases remained unmatched. This CDR3 is built from 18 residues. The germline V gene has CDR1 SEHNR and CDR2 FQNEAQ (reference sequence). The CDR3 sequence is CASSPPGLAGASSYEQYF. The CDR3 bases are TGTGCCAGCAGCCCCCCCGGGCTAGCGGGGGCCTCCTCCTACGAGCAGTACTTC. Combining the CDR3 with reference TRBV7-9 and TRBJ2-7 gives the whole variable domain DTGVSQNPRHKITKRGQNVTFRCDPISEHNRLYWYRQTLGQGPEFLTYFQNEAQLEKSRLLSDRFSAERPKGSFSTLEIQRTEQGDSAMYLCASSPPGLAGASSYEQYFGPGTRLTVT.

The chain couples TRBV5-5 to TRBJ2-7; either TRBD1 or TRBD2 may supply D (5 bases each). Germline CDR1 reads SGHKS; CDR2 reads YYEKEE (reference sequence). The CDR3 sequence is 15 residues long. The V gene lost 4 bases and the J gene lost 0 bases, with 14 bases spanning the gap. The chain's CDR3 is CASSARDLGSYEQYF. For the CDR3, the DNA is TGTGCCAGCAGCGCTAGGGACCTCGGCTCCTACGAGCAGTACTTC.

The genes are TRBV12-3 or TRBV12-4 and TRBJ2-7; 7 bases line up with TRBD1. The V segment lost 5 bases and the J segment 2 bases; nucleotides outside the gene matches: 9. This CDR3 contains 15 residues. DNA of the CDR3: TGTGCCAGCAGTGAGTCCGGGACAGAGGCCTACGAGCAGTACTTC. Amino acid sequence: CASSESGTEAYEQYF.

This clonotype was counted only a few times. The rearrangement links TRBV6-1 to TRBJ1-5; D unclear. The CDR3 covers 12 residues. V gave up 6 bases and J gave up 10 bases, with 13 bases separating them. CDR1 is MNHNS, CDR2 SASEGT, per germline. The CDR3 DNA is TGTGCCAGCAGCCCGATGGCCAATCCCCAGCATTTT. Protein: CASSPMANPQHF.

J is TRBJ2-3 and V is TRBV4-1; D is unresolved. This CDR3 comprises 20 residues. Germline assignment: CDR1 MGHRA and CDR2 YSYEKL. Trimming shortened V by 1 base and J by 0 bases, and 23 bases separated the two germline ends. The CDR3 sequence: CASSQGPGRTLIVSTDTQYF. CDR3 nucleotides: TGCGCCAGCAGCCAAGGGCCCGGACGTACCCTCATCGTTAGCACAGATACGCAGTATTTT.

DNA for the CDR3: TGTGCCAGCAGCTTGCTTGGTCGGAAGAACACTGAAGCTTTCTTT. It translates to CASSLLGRKNTEAFF. This chain joins TRBV5-6 and TRBJ1-1; D is ambiguous. Germline-derived CDR1 and CDR2 are SGHDT and YYEEEE. The CDR3 contains 15 residues. The ends were cut back, 1 base at V and 1 base at J, with 11 bases in the middle. Full variable domain (missing parts from reference TRBV5-6 and TRBJ1-1): DAGVTQSPTHLIKTRGQQVTLRCSPKSGHDTVSWYQQALGQGPQFIFQYYEEEERQRGNFPDRFSGHQFPNYSSELNVNALLLGDSALYLCASSLLGRKNTEAFFGQGTRLTVV.

The genes are TRBV19 and TRBJ2-1, with unresolved D. Trimming removed 1 base at V and 5 bases at J, with 6 bases between. The CDR3 spans 13 residues. Germline CDR1 and CDR2: LNHDA and SQIVND (reference sequence). CDR3 coding DNA: TGTGCCAGTAGTATAGCCCTAAACAATGAGCAGTTCTTC. Encoded protein: CASSIALNNEQFF.

The chain joins TRBV2 to TRBJ1-2, with unresolved D. V was shortened by 1 base and J by 5 bases, with 2 bases between the two germline ends. Germline V gene lookup returns CDR1 SNHLY and CDR2 FYNNEI. CDR3 length equals 11 residues. CDR3 loop: CASSEGYGYTF. The CDR3 nucleotides read TGTGCCAGCAGTGAAGGGTATGGCTACACCTTC.

The rearrangement uses TRBV29-1 and TRBJ1-1; no clear D. Trimming took off 3 bases at V and 3 bases at J, with 14 bases between the two ends. The CDR3 is made up of 14 amino acids. Germline CDR1 is SQVTM and CDR2 is ANQGSEA. CDR3 coding DNA: TGCAGCGTTGATGGTCTGGTAGTGGACACTGAAGCTTTCTTT. Encoded protein: CSVDGLVVDTEAFF.

The CDR3: CSVEGGLAGQNNEQFF. The CDR3 DNA reads TGCAGCGTTGAAGGAGGGCTAGCGGGCCAAAACAATGAGCAGTTCTTC. The chain uses TRBV29-1 and TRBJ2-1; 8 bases match TRBD2. The germline V gene has CDR1 SQVTM and CDR2 ANQGSEA. CDR3 length: 16 residues. V lost 1 base and J lost 5; bases outside the gene matches: 10.

This chain links TRBV20-1 with TRBJ2-7; D possibly uses TRBD1 or TRBD2 (5 bases each). Germline CDR1 reads DFQATT; CDR2 reads SNEGSKA (reference sequence). V was trimmed by 0 bases and J by 1 base, leaving 13 bases between them. The CDR3 has 15 amino acids. The CDR3 protein is CSARDRRGESYEQYF. DNA of the CDR3: TGCAGTGCTAGAGATAGAAGGGGAGAGTCCTACGAGCAGTACTTC.

The chain's CDR3 is CASSFLGAGGPGETQYF. CDR3 DNA: TGTGCCAGCAGCTTCCTGGGGGCCGGGGGGCCGGGAGAGACCCAGTACTTC. The V gene is TRBV7-6, the J gene TRBJ2-5, with a weak D call TRBD2 (7 bases). Germline V gene data show CDR1 as SGHVS and CDR2 as FNYEAQ. V was clipped by 3 bases and J by 4 bases, with 21 bases between them. This CDR3 contains 17 residues.

The rearrangement uses TRBV19 and TRBJ1-1, with a possible D match to TRBD1 (5 bases). This CDR3 comprises 14 residues. The ends were cut back, 4 bases at V and 3 bases at J, with 12 bases in the middle. Germline V lookup: CDR1 LNHDA, CDR2 SQIVND (reference sequence). The chain's CDR3 is CASSRQPWDTEAFF. The CDR3 DNA reads TGTGCCAGTAGTAGACAGCCCTGGGACACTGAAGCTTTCTTT.

The rearrangement uses TRBV27 and TRBJ2-1; D gene ambiguous. The germline V and J ends were trimmed by 7 bases and 2 bases, with 12 bases remaining between them. The CDR3 sequence is 14 residues long. The germline V gene encodes CDR1 MNHEY and CDR2 SMNVEV (reference sequence). CDR3 residues: CASTLGFPYNEQFF. As DNA, the CDR3 is TGTGCCAGCACCCTGGGGTTTCCCTACAATGAGCAGTTCTTC.

In this sample, this clonotype turned up a few times. This chain uses TRBV2 with TRBJ2-7; TRBD2 matches 9 bases. The CDR3 has 19 residues. V lost 8 bases, J lost 0 bases, and 20 bases stayed unmatched. Germline V gene lookup returns CDR1 SNHLY and CDR2 FYNNEI. The CDR3 DNA reads as TGTGCCAGCCGACACGGACGACAGCCAGCGGGAGGCAACTCCTACGAGCAGTACTTC. Translating it yields CASRHGRQPAGGNSYEQYF.

This sequence joins TRBV27 and TRBJ2-1, with TRBD2 matching over 11 bases. The CDR3 extends over 16 amino acids. Per the germline V gene, CDR1 is MNHEY and CDR2 is SMNVEV (reference sequence). The V and J ends lost 5 bases and 5 bases, in that order; junction bases with no gene match: 8. DNA of the CDR3: TGTGCCAGCAGTCCCCTACTAGCGGGAGTTAACAATGAGCAGTTCTTC. Translating it yields CASSPLLAGVNNEQFF.

The chain combines TRBV18 with TRBJ2-1; 7 nucleotides match TRBD1. Per the germline V gene, CDR1 is KGHSH and CDR2 is LQKENI. The V gene end was trimmed by 3 bases and the J gene end by 8 bases; junction bases not matched to a gene: 7. This CDR3 is 14 amino acids long. This chain's CDR3 is CASSPIGTADEQFF. The DNA for the CDR3 is TGTGCCAGCTCACCGATAGGGACAGCAGATGAGCAGTTCTTC.